The 29 T cell receptor beta chains below come from one sample, sequenced in a study of T-cell reconstitution after alpha-beta-depleted transplantation in children. A TCRbeta library incorporating unique molecular identifiers was prepared. MiXCR was run by TCRdb on the PCR reads, yielding one entry per CDR3 protein. The sample holds over 400,000 distinct CDR3 sequences, approximately 12% seen once. The starting material was PBMCs from the stem cell graft donor, obtained from the stem cell graft. These receptors were collected from a human donor who donated a stem cell graft to a child with combined immunodeficiency.

In nucleotides, the CDR3 is TGTGCCAGCAGCCCCCAAGAGGTTTGGGGGGGCACAGATACGCAGTATTTT. Encoded protein: CASSPQEVWGGTDTQYF. The chain recombines TRBV4-2 with TRBJ2-3; tentative D call: TRBD2 (6 bases). CDR1 is LGHNA, CDR2 YNFKEQ, per germline. The CDR3 loop spans 17 amino acids. V dropped 4 bases and J dropped 1 base, with 18 bases sitting between them.

V usage is TRBV4-2 and J usage is TRBJ2-5; D gene ambiguous. CDR1 is LGHNA, CDR2 YNFKEQ, per germline. There are 17 residues in the CDR3. V lost 1 base and J lost 0, with 15 bases in between. CDR3: CASSQGPHPRNQETQYF. Here the CDR3 DNA reads TGTGCCAGCAGCCAAGGTCCACACCCCCGTAACCAAGAGACCCAGTACTTC.

This clonotype was detected only a few times. V usage is TRBV7-2 and J usage is TRBJ1-1; D is unclear. There are 16 residues in the CDR3. CDR1 is SGHTA and CDR2 is FQGNSA in the germline V gene. V dropped 3 bases and J dropped 3 bases, with 17 bases sitting between them. CDR3 region: CASSFWLKLSDTEAFF. The CDR3 DNA is TGTGCCAGCAGCTTTTGGTTAAAACTTTCAGACACTGAAGCTTTCTTT.

This clonotype was recorded many times. The V call is TRBV6-5, the J call TRBJ1-2; TRBD1 is a possible D gene (6 bases). The germline V gene encodes CDR1 MNHEY and CDR2 SVGAGI. The CDR3 runs 17 residues. Trimming stripped 2 bases from V and 4 bases from J, with 20 bases between. The CDR3 coding sequence is TGTGCCAGCAGTTACACCACTACTGACAGGCGCCTCTATGGCTACACCTTC. Its protein is CASSYTTTDRRLYGYTF.

The chain carries TRBV7-9 and TRBJ2-7, with 8 positions matching TRBD1. The CDR3 loop spans 15 amino acids. The V gene end was trimmed by 3 bases and the J gene end by 6 bases; junction bases not matched to a gene: 10. The germline gives CDR1 SEHNR, CDR2 FQNEAQ (reference sequence). The CDR3 loop is CASSFAGTGGIEQYF. Written as DNA, the CDR3 is TGTGCCAGCAGCTTCGCCGGGACAGGAGGAATCGAGCAGTACTTC.

The rearrangement joins TRBV6-2 or TRBV6-3 to TRBJ1-1, with D possibly TRBD1 on 5 matching bases. The CDR3 is 18 residues long. Germline CDR1 is MNHEY and CDR2 is SVGEGT. Trimming removed 0 bases at V and 4 bases at J, with 21 bases between. The CDR3 reads CASSYSSWTGPIGTEAFF. As DNA, the CDR3 is TGTGCCAGCAGTTACTCGAGCTGGACGGGGCCAATTGGCACTGAAGCTTTCTTT.

V gene TRBV2 combines with J gene TRBJ2-3; TRBD2 is a possible D gene (6 bases). This CDR3 is built from 14 residues. Germline assignment: CDR1 SNHLY and CDR2 FYNNEI. The ends were cut back, 6 bases at V and 6 bases at J, with 16 bases in the middle. CDR3 in DNA: TGTGCCAGCAGCCCGGGACTTATCCAGGATACGCAGTATTTT. This encodes CASSPGLIQDTQYF.

The chain couples TRBV7-2 to TRBJ2-1, with D hard to call. The CDR3 runs 13 residues. V lost 2 bases, J lost 8 bases, and 10 bases lay in between. Germline CDR1 and CDR2: SGHTA and FQGNSA. CDR3 protein: CASSLTIRYEQFF. The CDR3 DNA follows: TGTGCCAGCAGCTTAACTATTCGCTATGAGCAGTTCTTC. Looking up the rest from reference TRBV7-2 and TRBJ2-1 gives the full variable domain: GAGVSQSPSNKVTEKGKDVELRCDPISGHTALYWYRQSLGQGLEFLIYFQGNSAPDKSGLPSDRFSAERTGGSVSTLTIQRTQQEDSAVYLCASSLTIRYEQFFGPGTRLTVL.

This clonotype was seen more than once but under ten times. The chain combines TRBV20-1 with TRBJ2-1, with D possibly being TRBD2 (5 bases). The CDR3 is 15 amino acids. Germline CDR1 DFQATT, CDR2 SNEGSKA (reference sequence). V was pared by 0 bases and J by 10 bases, with 19 bases between. CDR3 DNA: TGCAGTGCTAGAGACCCTCTGGATAGCCTAGCCGAGCAGTTCTTC. It yields the protein CSARDPLDSLAEQFF.

Only a few counts were recorded for this clonotype. The V gene is TRBV29-1, the J gene TRBJ2-5, with D perhaps matching TRBD1 (5 bases). V gave up 1 base and J gave up 4 bases, with 19 bases separating them. Germline V lookup: CDR1 SQVTM, CDR2 ANQGSEA. The CDR3 consists of 16 residues. This CDR3 is CSVEGTGRALIETQYF. The DNA of the CDR3 is TGCAGCGTTGAAGGGACCGGCAGGGCCTTGATAGAGACCCAGTACTTC.

This clonotype showed up many times. The chain links TRBV29-1 to TRBJ2-2; 8 nucleotides line up with TRBD1. Germline trimming cut 4 bases from V and 3 bases from J; bases unmatched to any gene: 7. This CDR3 region has 15 residues. The germline V gene encodes CDR1 SQVTM and CDR2 ANQGSEA. In nucleotides, the CDR3 is TGCAGCGTTGGTGGGGGGACAGGACACACCGGGGAGCTGTTTTTT. Its protein is CSVGGGTGHTGELFF.

A few counts support this clonotype. The gene calls are TRBV12-3 or TRBV12-4 and TRBJ1-5, with D possibly matching TRBD1 (5 bases). V shed 3 bases and J shed 6 bases, with 12 bases lying between them. The CDR3 has 14 residues. The CDR3 region is CASSLVGGSQPQHF. CDR3 DNA sequence: TGTGCCAGCAGTTTGGTGGGGGGAAGTCAGCCCCAGCATTTT.

This clonotype turned up a few times. The chain combines TRBV12-3 or TRBV12-4 with TRBJ2-5, with D possibly being TRBD1 or TRBD2 (5 bases each). This CDR3 spans 13 amino acids. Trimming left V 5 bases short and J 7 bases short, with 14 bases between. CDR3 in amino acids: CASSPGLGTTQYF. CDR3 sequence (DNA): TGTGCCAGCAGTCCAGGGTTAGGGACGACCCAGTACTTC.

The V gene is TRBV7-9, the J gene TRBJ2-1; D gene uncertain. Germline V gives CDR1 SEHNR, CDR2 FQNEAQ (reference sequence). V shed 2 bases and J shed 6 bases, with 8 bases lying between them. This CDR3 has 13 amino acids. The CDR3 DNA sequence: TGTGCCAGCAGCTTATCCGCGTCCAATGAGCAGTTCTTC. This gives the protein CASSLSASNEQFF.

The chain joins TRBV6-1 to TRBJ2-7; D unresolved. This CDR3 has 17 amino acids. CDR1 and CDR2 from the germline V gene are MNHNS and SASEGT. The V and J ends lost 6 bases and 0 bases respectively, with 21 bases between them. The CDR3 DNA is TGTGCCAGCAGCCCCAATTCGGCAGGTATCCTCTCCTACGAGCAGTACTTC. This sequence encodes CASSPNSAGILSYEQYF.

V and J are TRBV27 and TRBJ2-7; maybe TRBD2 (7 bases). This CDR3 is built from 15 residues. Germline CDR1 MNHEY, CDR2 SMNVEV (reference sequence). V dropped 8 bases and J dropped 0 bases, with 17 bases sitting between them. CDR3 sequence (DNA): TGTGCCAGCGCGGGGGCAACCCATCACTCCTACGAGCAGTACTTC. Its translation is CASAGATHHSYEQYF.

This clonotype was counted only a few times. The rearrangement joins TRBV4-3 to TRBJ1-6; 7 nucleotides line up with TRBD1. Unmatched junction bases numbered 8, after V lost 4 bases and J lost 8 bases. From germline, CDR1 is LGHNA and CDR2 YSLEER. The CDR3 runs 15 residues. CDR3 in amino acids: CASSRTQGLDSPLHF. Here the CDR3 DNA reads TGCGCCAGCAGCCGGACACAGGGGCTGGATTCACCCCTCCACTTT.

In this sample, this clonotype turned up many times. CDR3 bases: TGCAGCGTTGGGACCACGGCCAATGAGCAGTTCTTC. This sequence encodes CSVGTTANEQFF. This chain joins TRBV29-1 and TRBJ2-1; D remains unclear. Trimming took 4 bases from V and 6 from J, leaving 10 bases between them. The CDR3 has 12 residues. Germline V gene lookup returns CDR1 SQVTM and CDR2 ANQGSEA.

J is TRBJ2-1 and V is TRBV29-1; D perhaps matches TRBD2 (6 bases). V was shortened by 4 bases and J by 2 bases, with 6 bases between the two germline ends. This CDR3 is built from 12 residues. Per germline, CDR1 SQVTM and CDR2 ANQGSEA. CDR3 bases: TGCAGCGTTGGGGGGGCCTACAATGAGCAGTTCTTC. Amino acid sequence: CSVGGAYNEQFF.

This chain joins TRBV2 and TRBJ2-5; 12 nucleotides line up with TRBD2. From germline, CDR1 is SNHLY and CDR2 FYNNEI. The CDR3 consists of 18 residues. With 4 bases clipped from V and 5 bases from J, the junction kept 14 bases outside the gene matches. For the CDR3, the DNA is TGTGCCAGCAGTGGACGGACTAGCGGGATCCGGAGAACGGAGACCCAGTACTTC. Amino acid sequence: CASSGRTSGIRRTETQYF.

The chain recombines TRBV7-8 with TRBJ2-2; TRBD2 aligns across 11 bases. The germline CDR1 and CDR2 sequences are SGHVS and FQNEAQ. The V gene end was trimmed by 5 bases and the J gene end by 5 bases; junction bases not matched to a gene: 7. The CDR3 sequence is 16 residues long. As DNA, the CDR3 is TGTGCCAGCAGCCATTTCTCTAGCGGGAGGACCGGGGAGCTGTTTTTT. Its translation is CASSHFSSGRTGELFF.

This clonotype appeared a few times. The V and J genes are TRBV27 and TRBJ1-4; a possible D gene is TRBD1 (5 bases). CDR1 is MNHEY and CDR2 is SMNVEV in the germline V gene (reference sequence). The V end was cut by 4 bases, the J end by 8 bases, with 17 bases between. The CDR3 runs to 15 residues. The CDR3 spells CASSSSQGDGEKLFF. CDR3 DNA: TGTGCCAGCAGTTCCAGCCAGGGAGACGGGGAAAAACTGTTTTTT.

Only a few counts were recorded for this clonotype. V is TRBV11-2 and J is TRBJ2-3, with 14 bases matching TRBD2. After removal of 4 bases from V and 2 bases from J, the junction contained 11 bases not matched to a gene. The germline V gene has CDR1 SGHAT and CDR2 FQNNGV. The CDR3 is 19 residues long. DNA of the CDR3: TGTGCCAGCAGCTCCGAATCCCCGGGACTAGCGGGGGCCACAGATACGCAGTATTTT. Its translation is CASSSESPGLAGATDTQYF.

This chain uses TRBV6-5 with TRBJ2-1; no firm D call. This CDR3 has 15 amino acids. Between the trimmed V and J ends, which lost 3 bases and 2 bases, there was a span of 11 bases. Germline CDR1 and CDR2: MNHEY and SVGAGI. The CDR3 loop is CASSYDSLTYNEQFF. CDR3 in DNA: TGTGCCAGCAGTTATGATTCGTTAACCTACAATGAGCAGTTCTTC.

This clonotype was counted only a few times. The J gene is TRBJ2-7, the V gene TRBV6-5, with 7 bases identical to TRBD1. Losses at the gene ends were 5 bases for V and 6 bases for J; bases not matched to a gene: 4. The germline CDR1 and CDR2 sequences are MNHEY and SVGAGI. The CDR3 runs 12 residues. In DNA, the CDR3 is TGTGCCAGCAGTGACACAGGGGTCGAGCAGTACTTC. The encoded protein is CASSDTGVEQYF.

The chain has TRBV20-1 and TRBJ1-5; D gene unclear. Germline values: CDR1 DFQATT, CDR2 SNEGSKA (reference sequence). CDR3 length: 12 residues. The V gene lost 6 bases and the J gene lost 9 bases, with 15 bases spanning the gap. The CDR3 sequence: CSATGPRGPQHF. For the CDR3, the DNA is TGCAGTGCCACCGGGCCCCGAGGGCCCCAGCATTTT.

This clonotype was recorded a few times. The chain has TRBV30 and TRBJ2-7; perhaps TRBD2 as D (7 bases). The CDR3 is 14 residues long. Germline CDR1 and CDR2: GTSNPN and SVGIG (reference sequence). V lost 4 bases and J 4 bases, leaving 17 bases between the germline ends. DNA of the CDR3: TGTGCCTGGACTCTTAGGGGGGGGACGTACGAGCAGTACTTC. Protein product: CAWTLRGGTYEQYF.

Note on this clonotype: This could be a read error, since a much larger clone is one nucleotide away. The chain recombines TRBV5-6 with TRBJ2-1; D is perhaps TRBD2 (6 bases). CDR1 and CDR2 from the germline V gene are SGHDT and YYEEEE. The CDR3 runs to 16 residues. CDR3 protein: CASSGRDWLDYNERFF. CDR3 nucleotides: TGTGCCAGCAGCGGCCGGGACTGGCTGGATTACAATGAGCGGTTCTTC.

This clonotype was detected only a few times. The chain uses TRBV5-6 and TRBJ2-7; TRBD1 aligns across 8 bases. Germline V gives CDR1 SGHDT, CDR2 YYEEEE. J gave up 1 base and V 3 bases, and 3 bases lay outside the gene matches. The CDR3 spans 14 residues. The CDR3, as DNA: TGTGCCAGCAGCTCCTGGGACAGGTCCTACGAGCAGTACTTC. Encoded protein: CASSSWDRSYEQYF.